A single sample is the source of the 11 T cell receptor beta chains below, sequenced in a study of cytomegalovirus exposure and HLA in healthy donors. Data came from immunoSEQ multiplex PCR; TCRdb stores just in-frame clones and leaves some out. This sample carries roughly 230,000 clones, 90% of them seen once, and the ten largest clones take roughly 3%. The material sequenced was PBMCs. The source of these receptors is a woman aged 30 to 39 in good health and CMV-seronegative.

V usage is TRBV7-9 and J usage is TRBJ1-2; 8 nucleotides align to TRBD1. This CDR3 comprises 15 residues. The V gene end was trimmed by 1 base and the J gene end by 4 bases; junction bases not matched to a gene: 5. Per the germline V gene, CDR1 is SEHNR and CDR2 is FQNEAQ (reference sequence). CDR3 nucleotide sequence: TGTGCCAGCAGCTTAGGTCAGGGGGCGGTCTATGGCTACACCTTC. Translation: CASSLGQGAVYGYTF. The full variable domain, rest sourced from reference TRBV7-9 and TRBJ1-2, is DTGVSQNPRHKITKRGQNVTFRCDPISEHNRLYWYRQTLGQGPEFLTYFQNEAQLEKSRLLSDRFSAERPKGSFSTLEIQRTEQGDSAMYLCASSLGQGAVYGYTFGSGTRLTVV.

This chain joins TRBV4-2 and TRBJ2-7; D is uncertain. Trimming cost V 1 base and J 6 bases, with 19 bases left between them. This CDR3 is built from 16 residues. The germline gives CDR1 LGHNA, CDR2 YNFKEQ. For the CDR3, the DNA is TGTGCCAGCAGCCAAGCGGCACTTGGGCCCCAGGTCGAGCAGTACTTC. Amino acids: CASSQAALGPQVEQYF.

This chain links TRBV5-1 with TRBJ2-1; D possibly corresponds to TRBD2 (5 bases). The CDR3 is made up of 16 amino acids. The V end lost 2 bases, the J end lost 0 bases, and 12 bases lay between the germline ends. Germline V gene lookup returns CDR1 SGHRS and CDR2 YFSETQ. The CDR3 bases are TGCGCCAGCAGCTTAAGGGCTAGCTCCTCCTACAATGAGCAGTTCTTC. Its translation: CASSLRASSSYNEQFF.

V usage is TRBV4-3 and J usage is TRBJ2-7; 9 bases map to TRBD1. Looked up from germline, CDR1 is LGHNA and CDR2 is YSLEER. There are 15 residues in the CDR3. V dropped 2 bases and J dropped 6; count of bases not matched to a gene: 8. The CDR3 sequence: CASSQFRDRVGEQYF. The CDR3 bases are TGCGCCAGCAGCCAATTCCGGGACAGGGTAGGCGAGCAGTACTTC.

The chain combines TRBV5-1 with TRBJ2-2; the D gene is possibly TRBD1 (5 bases). V lost 0 bases and J lost 4, with 13 bases in between. CDR3 length equals 16 residues. CDR1 is SGHRS and CDR2 is YFSETQ in the germline V gene. CDR3 amino acids: CASSLVMGRVTGELFF. CDR3 bases: TGCGCCAGCAGCTTGGTTATGGGGCGCGTCACCGGGGAGCTGTTTTTT.

The chain carries TRBV14 and TRBJ2-6; D not resolved. Germline V gene data show CDR1 as SGHDN and CDR2 as FVKESK. Trimming took 0 bases from V and 3 from J, leaving 12 bases between them. This CDR3 is 17 amino acids long. Written as DNA, the CDR3 is TGTGCCAGCAGCCAAGATCATATGGGTGTTGGGGCCAACGTCCTGACTTTC. Residues: CASSQDHMGVGANVLTF.

The rearrangement uses TRBV19 and TRBJ2-7; D gene uncertain. V was pared by 1 base and J by 4 bases, with 8 bases between. In germline, CDR1 is LNHDA, CDR2 SQIVND (reference sequence). CDR3 length equals 13 residues. The CDR3 sequence: CASSIGLVYEQYF. In nucleotides, the CDR3 is TGTGCCAGTAGTATAGGGCTTGTATACGAGCAGTACTTC.

The CDR3 DNA is TGTGCCAGCAGCCCACCCGGGACCTATGGAGAGACCCAGTACTTC. This sequence encodes CASSPPGTYGETQYF. J is TRBJ2-5 and V is TRBV7-9; possibly TRBD1 or TRBD2 for D (5 bases each). Germline V gene lookup returns CDR1 SEHNR and CDR2 FQNEAQ (reference sequence). Trimming shortened V by 5 bases and J by 4 bases, and 17 bases separated the two germline ends. The CDR3 has 15 amino acids.

The chain is built from TRBV2 and TRBJ2-1; the D call may be TRBD1 or TRBD2 (5 bases each). Per the germline V gene, CDR1 is SNHLY and CDR2 is FYNNEI. V lost 3 bases and J lost 10, with 16 bases in between. This CDR3 is 14 amino acids long. The CDR3 sequence is CASSDQGPTIEQFF. The CDR3 DNA sequence: TGTGCCAGCAGTGATCAGGGACCGACGATAGAGCAGTTCTTC.

The chain combines TRBV27 with TRBJ1-1; 7 bases agree with TRBD1. The J segment lost 3 bases and the V segment lost 3 bases, leaving 4 bases of the junction unmatched. The CDR3 runs 14 residues. From germline, CDR1 is MNHEY and CDR2 SMNVEV (reference sequence). CDR3 in DNA: TGTGCCAGCAGTTTTGACAGGGAATACACTGAAGCTTTCTTT. Its protein product is CASSFDREYTEAFF.

This chain connects TRBV27 to TRBJ2-7; 9 bases align to TRBD1. J lost 3 bases, V lost 3 bases, and 6 bases had no gene match. Looked up from germline, CDR1 is MNHEY and CDR2 is SMNVEV (reference sequence). This CDR3 region has 15 residues. The CDR3 reads CASSFSPTGGYEQYF. Here the CDR3 DNA reads TGTGCCAGCAGTTTCTCGCCGACAGGGGGCTACGAGCAGTACTTC.